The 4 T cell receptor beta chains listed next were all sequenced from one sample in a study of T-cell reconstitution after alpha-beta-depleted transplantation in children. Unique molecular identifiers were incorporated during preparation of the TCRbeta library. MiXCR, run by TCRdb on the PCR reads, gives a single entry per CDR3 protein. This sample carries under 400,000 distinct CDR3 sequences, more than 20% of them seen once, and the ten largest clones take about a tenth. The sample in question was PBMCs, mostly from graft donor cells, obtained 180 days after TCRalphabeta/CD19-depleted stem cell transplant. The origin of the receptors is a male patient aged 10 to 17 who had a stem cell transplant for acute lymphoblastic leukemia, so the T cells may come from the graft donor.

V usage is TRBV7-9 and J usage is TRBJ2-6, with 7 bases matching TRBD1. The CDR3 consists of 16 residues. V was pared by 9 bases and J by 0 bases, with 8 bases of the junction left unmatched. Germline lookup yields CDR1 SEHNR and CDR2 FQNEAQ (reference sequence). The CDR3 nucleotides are TGTGCCAGAGGGGGCAGCCTCGACTCTGGGGCCAACGTCCTGACTTTC. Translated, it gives CARGGSLDSGANVLTF.

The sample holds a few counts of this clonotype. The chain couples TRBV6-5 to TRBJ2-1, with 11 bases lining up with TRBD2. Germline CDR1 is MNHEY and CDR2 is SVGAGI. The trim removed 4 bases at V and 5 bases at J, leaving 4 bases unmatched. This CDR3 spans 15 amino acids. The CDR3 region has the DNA TGTGCCAGCAGTTTTACTAGCGGGAGCCACAATGAGCAGTTCTTC. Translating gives CASSFTSGSHNEQFF.

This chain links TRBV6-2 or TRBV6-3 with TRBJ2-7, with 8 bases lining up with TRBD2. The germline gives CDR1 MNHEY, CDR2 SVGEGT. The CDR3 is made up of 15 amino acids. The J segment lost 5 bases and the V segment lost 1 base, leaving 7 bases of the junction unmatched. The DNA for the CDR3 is TGTGCCAGCAGTTACTTTTCGGGAGGGAGTGACGAGCAGTACTTC. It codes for CASSYFSGGSDEQYF.

The CDR3 DNA reads as TGCGCCAGCAAAAAGGAGTGGGGCACCGGGGAGCTGTTTTTT. It is translated as CASKKEWGTGELFF. V usage is TRBV10-2 and J usage is TRBJ2-2; no clear D. The CDR3 spans 14 residues. The V gene's germline CDR1 is WSHSY and CDR2 SAAADI. V was clipped by 7 bases and J by 4 bases, with 13 bases between them.